The T cell receptor beta chain under discussion was sequenced for a study of T cells in tumors after PD-1 blockade. Site-matched primary tumor biopsies were taken before and after PD-1 blockade. Comments on this clone: The antigen remains undetermined.

The assay was immunoSEQ multiplex PCR, and TCRdb's table has in-frame clones only and misses some. The table lists about 13,000 clones, about 60% of them singletons. General observations from the study: After therapy, most expanded exhausted CD8+ clones were absent pre-treatment, suggesting clonal replacement.

Germline CDR1 reads SGHAT; CDR2 reads FQNNGV. The V gene end was trimmed by 3 bases and the J gene end by 5 bases; junction bases not matched to a gene: 1. This CDR3 region has 14 residues. The sequence was obtained from a human donor with cutaneous squamous cell carcinoma. The starting material was tumor tissue, obtained before anti-PD-1 treatment. This chain links TRBV11-2 with TRBJ1-4, with 9 bases identical to TRBD1. Here the CDR3 reads CASSFGTGNEKLFF. The CDR3 nucleotides read TGTGCCAGCAGCTTCGGGACAGGGAATGAAAAACTGTTTTTT.